The clone carrying this TCR beta chain was counted once. This specimen comes from a study of blood T cell repertoires in COVID-19. The wider study: From T cells, B-cell-depleted T cells, or PBMCs came the material, which was cDNA or gDNA.

Per the study methods: Reference gene primer amplification in the assay estimated nucleated cell counts. TCRdb keeps only in-frame clones here, not all; method: immunoSEQ multiplex PCR. That table is the source of V, J and clone size, and D and trimming were worked out from the DNA. The table shows 150,000 or so clones, with under 85% occurring only once. The TCR sequence derives from a man in his 70s who had recovered from COVID-19. Specimen: peripheral blood.

The CDR3, as DNA: TGCGCCAGCAGCTTGGGCGGCGGGGGGGCCAACGTCCTGACTTTC. This translates into CASSLGGGGANVLTF. The V and J genes are TRBV5-1 and TRBJ2-6; D perhaps matches TRBD2 (5 bases). V lost 0 bases to trimming and J lost 4 bases, with 8 bases between them. CDR1 is SGHRS, CDR2 YFSETQ, per germline. The CDR3 sequence is 15 residues long.